The sequence of this T cell receptor beta chain was determined in a study of T cell repertoires in cytomegalovirus infection. Study-wide background: Public TCR beta signatures marked donors with CMV infection and the matching HLA.

Trimming took 5 bases from V and 0 from J; bases not matched to a gene: 7. The germline V gene encodes CDR1 PRHDT and CDR2 FYEKMQ (reference sequence). The length of the CDR3 is 15 residues. In TCRdb, the reads were re-called with MiXCR into one record per CDR3 protein. The sample lists 210,000 or so distinct CDR3 sequences, approximately 6.7% occurring once. Regarding this clonotype: The antigen is not known.

Study-wide findings and caveats: Totalled public TCR beta family frequency picked out people who carried CMV plus the relevant HLA.

This receptor was obtained from a human donor in good health (CMV status not recorded). Some clones in this sample may be carry-over from other donors' samples. V and J are TRBV13 and TRBJ2-7; 7 nucleotides agree with TRBD2. The sequencing sample was made of PBMCs. The CDR3 sequence is CASSTERGFSYEQYF. Here the CDR3 DNA reads TGTGCCAGCAGCACGGAGCGGGGATTCTCCTACGAGCAGTACTTC. The variable domain in full, with the rest retrieved from reference TRBV13 and TRBJ2-7, is AAGVIQSPRHLIKEKRETATLKCYPIPRHDTVYWYQQGPGQDPQFLISFYEKMQSDKGSIPDRFSAQQFSDYHSELNMSSLELGDSALYFCASSTERGFSYEQYFGPGTRLTVT.